This TCR beta chain derives from a study of blood T cell repertoires in COVID-19. Authors' methods: Reference gene primer amplification gave nucleated cell count estimates. Profiling relied on immunoSEQ multiplex PCR, and the TCRdb table lists in-frame clones only, not all of them. V, J and clone size were drawn from that table, and D and trimming were deduced from the DNA. The data show approximately 190,000 clones, approximately 90% seen once. The V and J ends lost 0 bases and 5 bases respectively, with 19 bases between them. Germline assignment: CDR1 LGHNA and CDR2 YSLEER. The CDR3 covers 17 residues.

Sequenced material: peripheral blood. The receptor's source is a man between 65 and 79 years old with active or convalescent COVID-19. The chain couples TRBV4-3 to TRBJ2-5; possibly TRBD1 for D (6 bases). The CDR3 region is CASSQDGNGDTLETQYF. DNA for the CDR3: TGCGCCAGCAGCCAAGATGGGAACGGGGACACCTTGGAGACCCAGTACTTC.